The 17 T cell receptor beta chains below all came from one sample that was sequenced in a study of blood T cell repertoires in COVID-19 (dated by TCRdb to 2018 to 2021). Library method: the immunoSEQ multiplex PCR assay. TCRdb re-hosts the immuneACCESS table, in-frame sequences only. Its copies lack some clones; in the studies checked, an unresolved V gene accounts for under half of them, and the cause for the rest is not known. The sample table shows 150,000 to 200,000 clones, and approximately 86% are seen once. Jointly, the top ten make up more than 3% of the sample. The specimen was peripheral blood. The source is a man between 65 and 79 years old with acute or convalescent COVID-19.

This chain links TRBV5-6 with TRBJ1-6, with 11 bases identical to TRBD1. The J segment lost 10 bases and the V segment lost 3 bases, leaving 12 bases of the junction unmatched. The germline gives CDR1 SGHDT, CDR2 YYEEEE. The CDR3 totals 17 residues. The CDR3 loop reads CASSYPPSGTGGSPLHF. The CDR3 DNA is TGTGCCAGCAGCTATCCCCCTTCCGGGACAGGGGGATCACCCCTCCACTTT. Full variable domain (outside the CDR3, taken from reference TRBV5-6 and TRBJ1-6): DAGVTQSPTHLIKTRGQQVTLRCSPKSGHDTVSWYQQALGQGPQFIFQYYEEEERQRGNFPDRFSGHQFPNYSSELNVNALLLGDSALYLCASSYPPSGTGGSPLHFGNGTRLTVT.

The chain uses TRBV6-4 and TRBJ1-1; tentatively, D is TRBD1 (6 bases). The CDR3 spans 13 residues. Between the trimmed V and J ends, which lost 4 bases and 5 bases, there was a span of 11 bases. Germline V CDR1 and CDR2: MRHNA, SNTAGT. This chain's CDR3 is CASSVGQSTEAFF. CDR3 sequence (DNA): TGTGCCAGCAGTGTAGGACAGAGTACTGAAGCTTTCTTT.

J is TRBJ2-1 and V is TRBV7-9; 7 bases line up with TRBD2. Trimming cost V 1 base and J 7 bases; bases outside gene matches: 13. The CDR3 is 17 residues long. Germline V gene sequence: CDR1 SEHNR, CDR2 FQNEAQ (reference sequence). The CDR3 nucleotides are TGTGCCAGCAGCTTAGTTTTTGTGGGAGGGCCATCAAATGAGCAGTTCTTC. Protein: CASSLVFVGGPSNEQFF.

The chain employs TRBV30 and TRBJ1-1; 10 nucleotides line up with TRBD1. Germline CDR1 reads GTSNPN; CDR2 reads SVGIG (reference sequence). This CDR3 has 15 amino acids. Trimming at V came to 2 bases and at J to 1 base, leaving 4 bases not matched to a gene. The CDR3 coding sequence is TGTGCCTGGAGTCTCCGACAGGGGGCGAACACTGAAGCTTTCTTT. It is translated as CAWSLRQGANTEAFF.

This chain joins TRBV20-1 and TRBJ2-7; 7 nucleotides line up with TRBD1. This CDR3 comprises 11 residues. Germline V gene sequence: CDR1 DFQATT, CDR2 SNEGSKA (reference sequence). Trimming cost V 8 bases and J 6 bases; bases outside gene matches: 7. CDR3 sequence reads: CSRRQGSEQYF. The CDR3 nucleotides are TGCAGTAGGAGACAGGGCTCCGAGCAGTACTTC.

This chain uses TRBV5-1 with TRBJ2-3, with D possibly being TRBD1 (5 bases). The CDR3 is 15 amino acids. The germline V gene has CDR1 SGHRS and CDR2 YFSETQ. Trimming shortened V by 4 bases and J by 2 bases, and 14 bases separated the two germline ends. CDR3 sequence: CASSQIQGFTDTQYF. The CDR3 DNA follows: TGCGCCAGCAGCCAAATCCAGGGATTCACAGATACGCAGTATTTT.

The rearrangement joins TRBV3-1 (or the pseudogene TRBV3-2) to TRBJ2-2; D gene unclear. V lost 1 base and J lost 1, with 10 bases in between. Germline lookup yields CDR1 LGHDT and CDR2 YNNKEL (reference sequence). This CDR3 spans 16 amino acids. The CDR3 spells CASSQGYSLNTGELFF. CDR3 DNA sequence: TGTGCCAGCAGCCAAGGATATAGCTTGAACACCGGGGAGCTGTTTTTT.

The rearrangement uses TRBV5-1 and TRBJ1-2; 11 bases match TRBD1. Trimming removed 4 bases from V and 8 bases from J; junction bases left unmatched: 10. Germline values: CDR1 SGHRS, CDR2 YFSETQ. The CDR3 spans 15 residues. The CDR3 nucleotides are TGCGCCAGCAGCCCCGGGACAGGGGGTTCCGGCGGCTACACCTTC. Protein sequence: CASSPGTGGSGGYTF.

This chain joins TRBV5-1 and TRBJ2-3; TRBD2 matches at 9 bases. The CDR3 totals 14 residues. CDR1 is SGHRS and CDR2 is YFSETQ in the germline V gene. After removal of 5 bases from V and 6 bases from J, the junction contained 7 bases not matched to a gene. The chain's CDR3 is CASRASAGGDTQYF. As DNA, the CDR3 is TGCGCCAGCAGGGCTAGCGCGGGAGGGGATACGCAGTATTTT.

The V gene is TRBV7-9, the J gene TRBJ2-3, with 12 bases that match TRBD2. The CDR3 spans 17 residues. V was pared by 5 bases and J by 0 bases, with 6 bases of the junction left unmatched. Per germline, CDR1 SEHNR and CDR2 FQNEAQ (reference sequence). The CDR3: CASSGLAGSGSTDTQYF. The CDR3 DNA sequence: TGTGCCAGCAGCGGACTAGCGGGGTCGGGAAGCACAGATACGCAGTATTTT.

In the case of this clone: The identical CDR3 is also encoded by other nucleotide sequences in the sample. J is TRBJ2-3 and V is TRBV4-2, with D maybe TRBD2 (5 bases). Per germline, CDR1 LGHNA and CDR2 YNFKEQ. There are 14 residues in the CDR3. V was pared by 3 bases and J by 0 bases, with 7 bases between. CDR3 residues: CASSQDSSTDTQYF. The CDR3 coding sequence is TGTGCCAGCAGCCAGGACTCTAGCACAGATACGCAGTATTTT.

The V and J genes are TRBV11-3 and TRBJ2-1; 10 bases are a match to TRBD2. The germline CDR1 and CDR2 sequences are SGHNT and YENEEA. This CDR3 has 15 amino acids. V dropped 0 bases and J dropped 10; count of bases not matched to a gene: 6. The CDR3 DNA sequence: TGTGCCAGCAGCTTAGAGGCTAGCGGGAGAGGGGAGCAGTTCTTC. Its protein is CASSLEASGRGEQFF.

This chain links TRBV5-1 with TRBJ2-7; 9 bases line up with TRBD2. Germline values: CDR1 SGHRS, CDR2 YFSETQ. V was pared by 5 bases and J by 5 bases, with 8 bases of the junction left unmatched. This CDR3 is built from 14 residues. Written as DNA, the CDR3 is TGCGCCAGCAGATTTAGCGGGAGTAGCCACGAGCAGTACTTC. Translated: CASRFSGSSHEQYF.

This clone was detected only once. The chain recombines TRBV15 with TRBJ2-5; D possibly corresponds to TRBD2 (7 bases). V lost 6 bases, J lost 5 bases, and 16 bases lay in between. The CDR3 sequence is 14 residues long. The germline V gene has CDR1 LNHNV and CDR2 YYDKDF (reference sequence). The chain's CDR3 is CATRIGGGWETQYF. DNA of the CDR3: TGTGCCACCAGGATAGGGGGAGGGTGGGAGACCCAGTACTTC.

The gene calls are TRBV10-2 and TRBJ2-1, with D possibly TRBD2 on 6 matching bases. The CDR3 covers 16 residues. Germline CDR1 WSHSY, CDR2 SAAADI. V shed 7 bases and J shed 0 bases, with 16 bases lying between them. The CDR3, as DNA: TGCGCCAGCAATTCCGGGGGTGCTAGCTCCTACAATGAGCAGTTCTTC. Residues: CASNSGGASSYNEQFF.

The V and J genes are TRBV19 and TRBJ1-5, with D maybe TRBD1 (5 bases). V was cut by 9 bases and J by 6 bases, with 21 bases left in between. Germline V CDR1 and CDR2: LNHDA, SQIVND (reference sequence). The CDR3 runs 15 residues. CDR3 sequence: CASHARLGGIQPQHF. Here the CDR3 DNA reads TGTGCCAGCCACGCCAGGTTGGGGGGGATTCAGCCCCAGCATTTT.

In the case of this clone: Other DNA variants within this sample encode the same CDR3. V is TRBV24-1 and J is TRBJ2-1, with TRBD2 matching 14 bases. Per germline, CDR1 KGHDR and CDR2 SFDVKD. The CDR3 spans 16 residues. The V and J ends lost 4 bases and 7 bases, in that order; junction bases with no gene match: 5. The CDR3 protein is CATSDSTSGRGNEQFF. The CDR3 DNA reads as TGTGCCACCAGTGACTCGACTAGCGGGAGGGGAAATGAGCAGTTCTTC.